The 30 T cell receptor beta chains below come from one sample, sequenced in a study of blood T cells in healthy people across ages (dated by TCRdb to between 2015 and 2016). Library creation used 5' RACE. Instrument on record: Illumina HiSeq 2500. A second PCR of about 7 to 12 cycles was performed with a sample-barcoded 5' primer and a J-beta primer mix. TCRdb reprocessing: public reads trimmed at Q25 with fastp, clones called with MiXCR, in-frame beta chains kept. Identical CDR3 protein sequences are pooled into one entry, listed with their most common genes and DNA. The sample contains some 880,000 distinct CDR3 sequences, roughly 40% of them found a single time. The top ten clones comprise approximately 13% of the sample. The material sequenced was blood. These receptor sequences come from a man aged 18-30 years in good health.

J is TRBJ2-5 and V is TRBV29-1; the match to TRBD1 covers 8 bases. After removal of 4 bases from V and 2 bases from J, the junction contained 9 bases not matched to a gene. This CDR3 region has 15 residues. Germline values: CDR1 SQVTM, CDR2 ANQGSEA. The CDR3 loop is CSVAPGTGPQETQYF. The CDR3 coding sequence is TGCAGCGTTGCCCCCGGGACAGGACCACAAGAGACCCAGTACTTC.

Turning to this clonotype: A read error may account for a junction end that differs from germline. The rearrangement uses TRBV7-2 and TRBJ2-3, with D perhaps TRBD1 (6 bases). This CDR3 has 13 amino acids. The V gene's germline CDR1 is SGHTA and CDR2 FQGNSA. The CDR3 spells CASSLGQLDTEYF. The CDR3 DNA is TGTGCCAGCAGCCTAGGACAGTTAGATACGGAGTATTTT.

This clonotype was seen ten or more times. The rearrangement joins TRBV19 to TRBJ1-2; the D gene is possibly TRBD1 (5 bases). V was pared by 9 bases and J by 2 bases, with 22 bases between. CDR1 is LNHDA and CDR2 is SQIVND in the germline V gene (reference sequence). The CDR3 is made up of 16 amino acids. For the CDR3, the DNA is TGTGCCAGCACCATTGGAGGCGGGGGAGGGAACTATGGCTACACCTTC. This sequence encodes CASTIGGGGGNYGYTF.

This clonotype came up a few times. The V gene is TRBV2, the J gene TRBJ2-5, with 10 bases matching TRBD2. CDR1 and CDR2 (germline): SNHLY, FYNNEI. Trimming took 5 bases from V and 4 from J; bases not matched to a gene: 7. The CDR3 spans 15 residues. The CDR3: CASSIAGGGVETQYF. CDR3 DNA: TGTGCCAGCAGTATAGCGGGGGGCGGTGTAGAGACCCAGTACTTC.

V usage is TRBV5-5 and J usage is TRBJ2-5, with D perhaps TRBD1 (6 bases). With 0 bases removed from V and 4 bases from J, the gap between germline ends came to 10 bases. The CDR3 spans 14 residues. The germline V gene has CDR1 SGHKS and CDR2 YYEKEE (reference sequence). CDR3 coding DNA: TGTGCCAGCAGCTTGGTCGACAGGATAGAGACCCAGTACTTC. This translates into CASSLVDRIETQYF.

Worth noting for this clonotype: A much more abundant neighbour one base away suggests this may be a read error. This chain links TRBV9 with TRBJ2-5; 7 bases are shared with TRBD1. This CDR3 comprises 16 residues. The ends lost 4 bases at V and 11 bases at J; junction bases unmatched: 20. CDR1 SGDLS and CDR2 YYNGEE come from the germline V gene. The CDR3 sequence is CASSPPGQSSYNEQYF. For the CDR3, the DNA is TGTGCCAGCAGCCCCCCGGGACAGTCTTCCTACAATGAGCAGTACTTC. Together with reference TRBV9 and TRBJ2-5, the CDR3 gives the full variable domain: DSGVTQTPKHLITATGQRVTLRCSPRSGDLSVYWYQQSLDQGLQFLIQYYNGEERAKGNILERFSAQQFPDLHSELNLSSLELGDSALYFCASSPPGQSSYNEQYFGPGTRLLVL.

As for this clonotype: The junction shows a germline mismatch at one end, possibly a read error. The V gene is TRBV10-3, the J gene TRBJ1-1, with D possibly matching TRBD1 (6 bases). The CDR3 is made up of 16 amino acids. Germline lookup yields CDR1 ENHRY and CDR2 SYGVKD. The CDR3, as DNA: TGTGCCATCAGTGCTACAGGGACCCTTATGAACACTAAAGCTTTCTTT. Translated: CAISATGTLMNTKAFF.

This clonotype occurred many times. V and J are TRBV20-1 and TRBJ1-5; TRBD1 might be the D (6 bases). The CDR3 totals 13 residues. Trimming removed 3 bases at V and 3 bases at J, with 9 bases between. CDR1 is DFQATT and CDR2 is SNEGSKA in the germline V gene (reference sequence). The DNA for the CDR3 is TGCAGTGCTAGTCCAGGGGTCAATCAGCCCCAGCATTTT. Its protein product is CSASPGVNQPQHF.

This clonotype has a handful of counts. The J gene is TRBJ2-1, the V gene TRBV13, with 7 nucleotides matching TRBD2. The CDR3 is made up of 16 amino acids. Trimming removed 5 bases from V and 2 bases from J; junction bases left unmatched: 9. Germline assignment: CDR1 PRHDT and CDR2 FYEKMQ (reference sequence). The CDR3 sequence: CASSPKVSGAYNEQFF. The CDR3 DNA sequence: TGTGCCAGCAGCCCCAAGGTGAGCGGGGCCTACAATGAGCAGTTCTTC.

This clonotype has only a few counts. The V gene is TRBV29-1, the J gene TRBJ2-3, with TRBD2 identical over 10 bases. Germline trimming cut 5 bases from V and 2 bases from J; bases unmatched to any gene: 7. The CDR3 sequence is 15 residues long. The germline CDR1 and CDR2 sequences are SQVTM and ANQGSEA. CDR3 amino acids: CSVLPSGGITDTQYF. The DNA for the CDR3 is TGCAGCGTTCTCCCTAGCGGGGGTATCACAGATACGCAGTATTTT.

The chain has TRBV3-1 and TRBJ2-3, with 7 bases identical to TRBD1. In germline, CDR1 is LGHDT, CDR2 YNNKEL (reference sequence). Trimming cost V 2 bases and J 7 bases; bases outside gene matches: 9. CDR3 length equals 15 residues. This CDR3 reads CASSQLTGNYYTQYF. The CDR3 coding sequence is TGTGCCAGCAGCCAACTGACAGGGAACTACTATACGCAGTATTTT.

This clonotype has a handful of counts. The CDR3 DNA reads TGCAACACCGACAGGGTGATGGGCAATGAGCAGTTCTTC. Amino acid sequence: CNTDRVMGNEQFF. This chain links TRBV20-1 with TRBJ2-1; 7 bases are shared with TRBD1. The CDR3 totals 13 residues. Germline V CDR1 and CDR2: DFQATT, SNEGSKA (reference sequence).

The rearrangement joins TRBV20-1 to TRBJ2-5; 13 nucleotides agree with TRBD2. The CDR3 covers 14 residues. Germline V gene data show CDR1 as DFQATT and CDR2 as SNEGSKA (reference sequence). The V and J ends lost 5 bases and 2 bases, in that order; junction bases with no gene match: 2. The CDR3 nucleotides read TGCAGTGCTGCGGGACTAGCGGGGCAAGAGACCCAGTACTTC. Translated: CSAAGLAGQETQYF.

Of note for this clonotype: A single base separates this from a much larger clone, so it may be a read error. CDR3 in amino acids: CASSLAGGLIEQFF. DNA of the CDR3: TGTGCCAGCAGTTTAGCGGGGGGCCTCATCGAGCAGTTCTTC. The V call is TRBV12-3 or TRBV12-4, the J call TRBJ2-1; D may be TRBD1 or TRBD2 (6 bases each). The V gene lost 0 bases and the J gene lost 10 bases, with 13 bases spanning the gap. This CDR3 has 14 amino acids.

This clonotype was seen only a few times. V is TRBV3-1 and J is TRBJ2-1; the match to TRBD1 covers 9 bases. Trimming cost V 6 bases and J 9 bases; bases outside gene matches: 6. Germline CDR1 is LGHDT and CDR2 is YNNKEL (reference sequence). The CDR3 is made up of 13 amino acids. CDR3 region: CASRPGQGSEQFF. The CDR3 nucleotides are TGTGCCAGCAGACCGGGACAGGGATCTGAGCAGTTCTTC.

The chain recombines TRBV28 with TRBJ2-5, with D perhaps matching TRBD1 (5 bases). The CDR3 runs to 14 residues. With 5 bases removed from V and 2 bases from J, the gap between germline ends came to 12 bases. CDR1 MDHEN and CDR2 SYDVKM come from the germline V gene. This CDR3 is CASSATAIQETQYF. The DNA for the CDR3 is TGTGCCAGCAGTGCGACAGCGATACAAGAGACCCAGTACTTC.

This clonotype was detected only a few times. The chain carries TRBV2 and TRBJ2-5; D could derive from TRBD1 or TRBD2 (6 bases each). V gave up 7 bases and J gave up 1 base, with 16 bases separating them. CDR1 and CDR2 from the germline V gene are SNHLY and FYNNEI. CDR3 length equals 15 residues. The CDR3 region has the DNA TGTGCCAGCACGAAAGGGGGGTCGGTCCAAGAGACCCAGTACTTC. This sequence encodes CASTKGGSVQETQYF.

This clonotype was detected a few times. V gene TRBV20-1 combines with J gene TRBJ2-1, with 9 bases matching TRBD2. Trimming at V came to 4 bases and at J to 9 bases, leaving 10 bases not matched to a gene. Germline V lookup: CDR1 DFQATT, CDR2 SNEGSKA (reference sequence). The CDR3 consists of 14 residues. This CDR3 is CSATKRGALTEQFF. The CDR3 DNA reads as TGCAGTGCTACCAAGCGGGGGGCCCTCACTGAGCAGTTCTTC.

The V call is TRBV5-1, the J call TRBJ1-1; D might be TRBD1 (6 bases). Germline V CDR1 and CDR2: SGHRS, YFSETQ. The CDR3 covers 13 residues. V dropped 5 bases and J dropped 3 bases, with 11 bases sitting between them. This CDR3 is CASREDRDTEAFF. The CDR3 bases are TGCGCCAGCAGGGAGGACAGAGACACTGAAGCTTTCTTT.

The chain carries TRBV7-2 and TRBJ2-3; maybe TRBD2 (6 bases). The germline V gene has CDR1 SGHTA and CDR2 FQGNSA. The CDR3 covers 17 residues. Between the trimmed V and J ends, which lost 3 bases and 2 bases, there was a span of 18 bases. The CDR3 DNA reads TGTGCCAGCAGCTTGGTCTGGGGTGGCGGGGTCACAGATACGCAGTATTTT. Translation: CASSLVWGGGVTDTQYF.

About this clonotype: This may be a read error, as it is one base from a much larger clone. J is TRBJ2-3 and V is TRBV5-1; tentatively, D is TRBD1 (6 bases). CDR3 length: 12 residues. From germline, CDR1 is SGHRS and CDR2 YFSETQ. Trimming took off 3 bases at V and 6 bases at J, with 8 bases between the two ends. DNA of the CDR3: TGCGCCAGCAGCTGTGACAGGGATACGCAGTATTTT. This encodes CASSCDRDTQYF.

The chain joins TRBV28 to TRBJ2-1, with 10 bases fitting TRBD1. The CDR3 totals 15 residues. V lost 9 bases to trimming and J lost 4 bases; unmatched junction nucleotides: 9. Per the germline V gene, CDR1 is MDHEN and CDR2 is SYDVKM. CDR3 loop: CASREVDRGYNEQFF. CDR3 nucleotides: TGTGCCAGTAGGGAGGTGGACAGGGGGTACAATGAGCAGTTCTTC. Full variable domain (missing parts from reference TRBV28 and TRBJ2-1): DVKVTQSSRYLVKRTGEKVFLECVQDMDHENMFWYRQDPGLGLRLIYFSYDVKMKEKGDIPEGYSVSREKKERFSLILESASTNQTSMYLCASREVDRGYNEQFFGPGTRLTVL.

This clonotype was observed many times. This chain joins TRBV12-3 or TRBV12-4 and TRBJ2-3, with 8 bases aligning to TRBD1. Losses at the gene ends were 10 bases for V and 2 bases for J; bases not matched to a gene: 8. CDR3 length: 14 residues. CDR3 coding DNA: TGTGCCACCAGGACAGGGCTAATCACAGATACGCAGTATTTT. This codes for CATRTGLITDTQYF.

The table lists this clonotype with a few counts. In nucleotides, the CDR3 is TGCAGTGCTACACTTTTGTGGGATGAGCAGTACTTC. This encodes CSATLLWDEQYF. The rearrangement links TRBV20-1 to TRBJ2-5; D ambiguous. In germline, CDR1 is DFQATT, CDR2 SNEGSKA (reference sequence). There are 12 residues in the CDR3. Between the trimmed V and J ends, which lost 4 bases and 11 bases, there was a span of 17 bases.

Written as DNA, the CDR3 is TGTGCCAGCAGTTACATCGCGTCACGAACTATCAATCAGCCCCAGCATTTT. Translation gives CASSYIASRTINQPQHF. The V call is TRBV6-2 or TRBV6-3, the J call TRBJ1-5; no reliable D call. V was cut by 2 bases and J by 3 bases, with 17 bases left in between. This CDR3 has 17 residues. The germline V gene has CDR1 MNHEY and CDR2 SVGEGT.

The chain joins TRBV4-2 to TRBJ2-1; 9 bases are shared with TRBD1. V trimming: 4 bases; J trimming: 6 bases; junction bases outside the gene matches: 7. CDR1 is LGHNA and CDR2 is YNFKEQ in the germline V gene. The CDR3 loop spans 15 amino acids. The CDR3 spells CASSRDREAVNEQFF. The DNA for the CDR3 is TGTGCCAGCAGCCGGGACAGGGAAGCGGTCAATGAGCAGTTCTTC.

This clonotype was seen more than once but under ten times. This chain connects TRBV5-1 to TRBJ2-5, with D perhaps matching TRBD1 or TRBD2 (5 bases each). Per germline, CDR1 SGHRS and CDR2 YFSETQ. The CDR3 runs 16 residues. Trimming removed 5 bases at V and 5 bases at J, with 22 bases between. This CDR3 reads CASSQGPSLVGETQYF. CDR3 DNA: TGCGCCAGCAGTCAGGGACCTAGCCTGGTAGGCGAGACCCAGTACTTC.

This chain joins TRBV12-3 or TRBV12-4 and TRBJ2-7; 7 bases are a match to TRBD1. With V trimmed by 5 bases and J by 2 bases, 15 bases remained unmatched. CDR3 length equals 17 residues. The CDR3 DNA follows: TGTGCCAGCAGTCCCCGACCGGGACAGAGGCGTACCTACGAGCAGTACTTC. Translation: CASSPRPGQRRTYEQYF.

This clonotype turned up a few times. V usage is TRBV20-1 and J usage is TRBJ1-5; tentative D call: TRBD1 (6 bases). Per germline, CDR1 DFQATT and CDR2 SNEGSKA (reference sequence). V lost 5 bases and J lost 3, with 11 bases in between. This CDR3 region has 13 residues. The CDR3 loop reads CSAVRQANQPQHF. CDR3 bases: TGCAGTGCTGTCAGACAGGCCAATCAGCCCCAGCATTTT.

CDR3 nucleotides: TGTGCCACCAGTAAAGGGACAGGGGGAGACCAAGAGACCCAGTTCTTC. It yields the protein CATSKGTGGDQETQFF. The rearrangement links TRBV24-1 to TRBJ2-5; TRBD1 matches at 11 bases. The J call may be incorrect, as the DNA end agrees better with TRBJ2-1. CDR3 size: 16 residues. The V gene's germline CDR1 is KGHDR and CDR2 SFDVKD.